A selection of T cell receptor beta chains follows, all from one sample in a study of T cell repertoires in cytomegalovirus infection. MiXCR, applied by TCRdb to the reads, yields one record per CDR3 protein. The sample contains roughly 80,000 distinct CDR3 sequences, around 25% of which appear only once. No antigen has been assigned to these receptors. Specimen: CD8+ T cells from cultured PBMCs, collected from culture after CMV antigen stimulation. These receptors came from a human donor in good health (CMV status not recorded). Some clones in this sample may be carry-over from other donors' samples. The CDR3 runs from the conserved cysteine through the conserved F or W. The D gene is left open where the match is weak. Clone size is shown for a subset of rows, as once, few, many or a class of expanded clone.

DNA: TGCAGCGTTCTCTACGCATCCACCTCTGGAAACACCATATATTTT
CDR3: CSVLYASTSGNTIYF
size: few
J: TRBJ1-3
V: TRBV29-1
D: .

DNA: TGTGCCAGCAGCTTATACCGCTCACCCACAGATACGCAGTATTTT
CDR3: CASSLYRSPTDTQYF
size: .
J: TRBJ2-3
V: TRBV11-2
D: .

DNA: TGTGCCAACAGCGCCGCAACTAGCGGGAGAGGCTACGAGCAGTACTTC
CDR3: CANSAATSGRGYEQYF
size: .
J: TRBJ2-7
V: TRBV5-3
D: TRBD2

DNA: TGTGCCAGTAGTATAGGACAGAATAGCAATCAGCCCCAGCATTTT
CDR3: CASSIGQNSNQPQHF
size: .
J: TRBJ1-5
V: TRBV19
D: .

DNA: TGTGCCAGCAGTTACGGAGGCCCGAAAGGGTCCTACGAGCAGTACTTC
CDR3: CASSYGGPKGSYEQYF
size: .
J: TRBJ2-7
V: TRBV6-5
D: .

DNA: TGTGCCAGCAGCTCTTCGGGGACAGTAGCCAAAAACATTCAGTACTTC
CDR3: CASSSSGTVAKNIQYF
size: large
J: TRBJ2-4
V: TRBV7-2
D: TRBD1

DNA: TGCAGCGTCGCCTCGGGCGGCACCTATGGCTACACCTTC
CDR3: CSVASGGTYGYTF
size: .
J: TRBJ1-2
V: TRBV29-1
D: .

DNA: TGTGCCAGCAGTCGTTCGAAACAGGGGACAACAGATACGCAGTATTTT
CDR3: CASSRSKQGTTDTQYF
size: .
J: TRBJ2-3
V: TRBV6-5
D: TRBD1

DNA: TGTGCCAGCAGTTACTCACCCGGGACAGGGACCGGGGAGCTGTTTTTT
CDR3: CASSYSPGTGTGELFF
size: .
J: TRBJ2-2
V: TRBV6-5
D: TRBD1

DNA: TGCAGCGTTGAAGACATGGAAGATACGCAGTATTTT
CDR3: CSVEDMEDTQYF
size: .
J: TRBJ2-3
V: TRBV29-1
D: .

DNA: TGTGCCAGCAGCTTAGCTCAGGGGCCTTCCGAGCAGTACTTC
CDR3: CASSLAQGPSEQYF
size: .
J: TRBJ2-7
V: TRBV11-2
D: .